Described below is a single TCR beta chain sequence and its context. Antigen unknown. The germline V gene encodes CDR1 MDHEN and CDR2 SYDVKM. The V end was cut by 7 bases, the J end by 2 bases, with 17 bases between. The CDR3 has 16 amino acids. The table came from immunoSEQ multiplex PCR; TCRdb's copy has only in-frame clones and leaves some out. The sample records roughly 1,400 clones, about a third being singletons. The record originates from a study of T cells in localized non-small cell lung cancer. Findings and limits, study-wide: Those with higher blood T cell density had longer overall survival. Tumor samples were not multi-region, leaving intratumor heterogeneity unexcluded. A median of about 54 of the top 100 tumor clones appeared in adjacent lung, which was paired and uninvolved. It was uninvolved adjacent lung that showed the highest T cell clonality, exceeding tumor.

The sequence was collected from a woman aged 35 to 69 with stage I lung adenocarcinoma. Sample: lung tumor tissue, taken before any cancer treatment. The chain uses TRBV28 and TRBJ2-2, with D hard to call. This CDR3 is CASTPDLELNTGELFF. CDR3 sequence (DNA): TGTGCCAGCACTCCCGACTTGGAACTTAACACCGGGGAGCTGTTTTTT. Full variable domain (missing parts from reference TRBV28 and TRBJ2-2): DVKVTQSSRYLVKRTGEKVFLECVQDMDHENMFWYRQDPGLGLRLIYFSYDVKMKEKGDIPEGYSVSREKKERFSLILESASTNQTSMYLCASTPDLELNTGELFFGEGSRLTVL.